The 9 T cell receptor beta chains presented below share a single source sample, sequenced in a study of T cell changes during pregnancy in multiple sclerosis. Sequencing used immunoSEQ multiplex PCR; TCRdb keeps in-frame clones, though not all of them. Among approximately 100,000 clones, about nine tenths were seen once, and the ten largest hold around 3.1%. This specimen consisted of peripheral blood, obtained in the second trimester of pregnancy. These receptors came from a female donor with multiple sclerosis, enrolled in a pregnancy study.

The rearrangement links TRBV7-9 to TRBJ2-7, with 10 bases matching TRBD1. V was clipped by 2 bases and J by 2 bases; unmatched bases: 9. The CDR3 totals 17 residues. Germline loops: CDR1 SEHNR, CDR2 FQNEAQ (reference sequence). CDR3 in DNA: TGTGCCAGCAGCTTACCCCCGGATGGGACAGGGGCCTACGAGCAGTACTTC. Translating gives CASSLPPDGTGAYEQYF.

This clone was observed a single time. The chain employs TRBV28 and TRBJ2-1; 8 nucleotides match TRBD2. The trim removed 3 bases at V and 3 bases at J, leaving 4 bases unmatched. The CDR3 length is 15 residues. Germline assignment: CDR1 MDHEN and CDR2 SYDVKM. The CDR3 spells CASSFSGGFYNEQFF. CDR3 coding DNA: TGTGCCAGCAGTTTCTCGGGGGGGTTCTACAATGAGCAGTTCTTC.

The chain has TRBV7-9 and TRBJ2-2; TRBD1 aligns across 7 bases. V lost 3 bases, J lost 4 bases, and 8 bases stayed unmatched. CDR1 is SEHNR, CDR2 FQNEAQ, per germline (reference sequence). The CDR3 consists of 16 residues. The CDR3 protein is CASSFSKGAGTGELFF. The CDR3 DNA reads TGTGCCAGCAGCTTTTCTAAGGGGGCGGGCACCGGGGAGCTGTTTTTT.

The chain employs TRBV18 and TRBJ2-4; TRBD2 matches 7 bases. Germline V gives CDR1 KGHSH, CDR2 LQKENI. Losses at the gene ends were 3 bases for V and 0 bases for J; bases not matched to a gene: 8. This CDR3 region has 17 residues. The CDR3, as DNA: TGTGCCAGCTCACCCACGAGCGGGGCGCTAGCCAAAAACATTCAGTACTTC. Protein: CASSPTSGALAKNIQYF.

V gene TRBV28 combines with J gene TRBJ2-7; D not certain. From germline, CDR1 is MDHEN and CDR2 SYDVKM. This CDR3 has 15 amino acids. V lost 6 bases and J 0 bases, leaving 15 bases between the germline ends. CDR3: CASSPIVSFSYEQYF. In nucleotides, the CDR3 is TGTGCCAGCAGCCCAATCGTCAGTTTCTCCTACGAGCAGTACTTC.

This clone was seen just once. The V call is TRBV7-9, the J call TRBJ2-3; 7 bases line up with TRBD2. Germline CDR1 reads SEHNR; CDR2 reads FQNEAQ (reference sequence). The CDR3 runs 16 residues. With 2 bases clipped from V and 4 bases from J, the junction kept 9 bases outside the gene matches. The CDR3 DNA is TGTGCCAGCAGCTTATTGGTGGGAGGGCCTCCAGATACGCAGTATTTT. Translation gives CASSLLVGGPPDTQYF.

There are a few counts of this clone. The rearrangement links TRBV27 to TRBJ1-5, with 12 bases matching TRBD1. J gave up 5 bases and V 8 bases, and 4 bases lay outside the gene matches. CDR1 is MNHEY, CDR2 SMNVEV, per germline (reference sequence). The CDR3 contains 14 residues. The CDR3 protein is CASGGTGGYQPQHF. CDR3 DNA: TGTGCCAGCGGAGGGACAGGGGGCTATCAGCCCCAGCATTTT.

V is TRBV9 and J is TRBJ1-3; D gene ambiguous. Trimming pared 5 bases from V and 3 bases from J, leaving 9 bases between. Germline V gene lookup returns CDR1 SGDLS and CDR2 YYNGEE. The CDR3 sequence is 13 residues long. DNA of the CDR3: TGTGCCAGCAGTGAAGCAGGTGGAAACACCATATATTTT. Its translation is CASSEAGGNTIYF.

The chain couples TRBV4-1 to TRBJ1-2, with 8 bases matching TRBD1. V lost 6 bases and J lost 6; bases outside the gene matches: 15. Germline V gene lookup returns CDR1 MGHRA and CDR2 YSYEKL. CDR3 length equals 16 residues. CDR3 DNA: TGCGCCAGCAGACTAGCCCCAACAGGGGGTTCGAATGGCTACACCTTC. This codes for CASRLAPTGGSNGYTF.